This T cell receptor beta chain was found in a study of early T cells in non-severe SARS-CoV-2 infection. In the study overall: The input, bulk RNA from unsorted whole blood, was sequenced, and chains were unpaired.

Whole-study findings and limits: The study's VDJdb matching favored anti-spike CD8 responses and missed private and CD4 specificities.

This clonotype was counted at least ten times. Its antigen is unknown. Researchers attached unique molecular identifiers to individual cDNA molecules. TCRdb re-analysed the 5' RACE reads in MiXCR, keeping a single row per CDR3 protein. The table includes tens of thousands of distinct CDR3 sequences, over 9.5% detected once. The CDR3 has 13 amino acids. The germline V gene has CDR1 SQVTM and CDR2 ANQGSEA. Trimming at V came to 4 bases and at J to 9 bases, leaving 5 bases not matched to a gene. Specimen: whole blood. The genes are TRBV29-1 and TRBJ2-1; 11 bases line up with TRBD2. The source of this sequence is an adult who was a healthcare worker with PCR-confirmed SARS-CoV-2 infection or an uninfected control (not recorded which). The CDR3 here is CSVVLAGGREQFF. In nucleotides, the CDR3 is TGCAGCGTTGTCCTAGCGGGAGGACGTGAGCAGTTCTTC.